Each of the 5 T cell receptor beta chains below was sequenced from the same sample in a study of shared clonotypes between healthy human individuals. This table comes from immunoSEQ multiplex PCR, and its TCRdb copy is limited to in-frame clones, with some not included. Among about 1 million clones listed, 70% to 80% were seen once. Material for sequencing was memory CD4+ T cells sorted from blood. Subset: CD45RA-negative fraction. These receptors were collected from a man aged 18 to 30 in good health.

The rearrangement links TRBV5-4 to TRBJ1-2, with 8 bases matching TRBD1. This CDR3 is built from 14 residues. The V gene's germline CDR1 is SGHNT and CDR2 YYREEE (reference sequence). V trimming: 1 base; J trimming: 7 bases; junction bases outside the gene matches: 6. CDR3 amino acids: CASSLTGGDVGYTF. CDR3 DNA: TGTGCCAGCAGCTTGACAGGGGGAGATGTTGGCTACACCTTC.

V is TRBV6-4 and J is TRBJ2-7, with 9 positions matching TRBD2. With V trimmed by 7 bases and J by 0 bases, 4 bases remained unmatched. Looked up from germline, CDR1 is MRHNA and CDR2 is SNTAGT. The CDR3 sequence is 14 residues long. CDR3 loop: CASNPLAGSYEQYF. The DNA of the CDR3 is TGTGCCAGCAACCCACTAGCGGGCTCCTACGAGCAGTACTTC.

The chain joins TRBV6-5 to TRBJ2-1; D not certain. The CDR3 is made up of 16 amino acids. Germline values: CDR1 MNHEY, CDR2 SVGAGI. V lost 3 bases, J lost 2 bases, and 14 bases lay in between. CDR3 in amino acids: CASSYRGNSPYNEQFF. The CDR3 coding sequence is TGTGCCAGCAGTTATAGAGGTAACAGTCCCTACAATGAGCAGTTCTTC.

The chain employs TRBV6-1 and TRBJ2-3; 8 positions match TRBD2. CDR3 length: 15 amino acids. Trimming removed 0 bases from V and 4 bases from J; junction bases left unmatched: 3. The germline V gene has CDR1 MNHNS and CDR2 SASEGT. CDR3 in amino acids: CASSEAAGVSDTQYF. CDR3 bases: TGTGCCAGCAGTGAAGCAGCGGGAGTTTCAGATACGCAGTATTTT.

This sequence joins TRBV7-9 and TRBJ2-5; TRBD2 agrees at 12 bases. The CDR3 runs 16 residues. Trimming at V came to 4 bases and at J to 5 bases, leaving 8 bases not matched to a gene. Germline loops: CDR1 SEHNR, CDR2 FQNEAQ (reference sequence). Here the CDR3 DNA reads TGTGCCAGCAGCTACGGACTAGCGGGGTCGGGTGAGACCCAGTACTTC. Translating it yields CASSYGLAGSGETQYF.